Shown below are 2 T cell receptor beta chains from a single sample sequenced in a study of cytomegalovirus exposure and HLA in healthy donors. 13 Jbeta primers and 60 Vbeta primers were used for the PCR. Sequencing used immunoSEQ multiplex PCR; TCRdb keeps in-frame clones, though not all of them. The sample includes over 60,000 clones, approximately 72% seen only once; the top ten take nearly 7.5%. The source material was PBMCs. The receptors stem from a woman in her twenties or thirties in good health and CMV-seropositive.

This clone was seen a single time. V is TRBV28 and J is TRBJ2-5; 8 bases are a match to TRBD2. V shed 6 bases, J shed 0 bases, and the junction held 6 bases outside the gene matches. Germline CDR1 reads MDHEN; CDR2 reads SYDVKM. The CDR3 runs 15 residues. Written as DNA, the CDR3 is TGTGCCAGCAGCACTAGCGGATCGTACCAAGAGACCCAGTACTTC. Residues: CASSTSGSYQETQYF. The entire variable domain, with the rest obtained from reference TRBV28 and TRBJ2-5, is as follows: DVKVTQSSRYLVKRTGEKVFLECVQDMDHENMFWYRQDPGLGLRLIYFSYDVKMKEKGDIPEGYSVSREKKERFSLILESASTNQTSMYLCASSTSGSYQETQYFGPGTRLLVL.

The chain employs TRBV6-5 and TRBJ2-7, with a possible D match to TRBD2 (8 bases). The CDR3 is made up of 11 amino acids. Trimming shortened V by 10 bases and J by 5 bases, and 12 bases separated the two germline ends. Looked up from germline, CDR1 is MNHEY and CDR2 is SVGAGI. The CDR3 protein is CATGRGHEQYF. The DNA for the CDR3 is TGTGCCACCGGGAGGGGGCACGAGCAGTACTTC.